Sequencing of this T cell receptor (beta chain) was carried out in a study of tumor-infiltrating lymphocytes in primary liver carcinoma. A remark on this clonotype: The junction departs from the called germline gene at one end, perhaps through a read error.

The CDR3 has 14 residues. A constant-region primer served to make TCR beta cDNA from roughly 480 ng total RNA. Nested multiplex PCR, run for three rounds with slightly modified ARM-PCR, yielded TCR beta libraries. Primers for the first two PCR rounds were TRBV1-TRBV30 forward primers and a C-beta reverse primer (approximately 10 cycles per round). TCRdb used MiXCR to reprocess the multiplex PCR reads, holding one entry per CDR3 protein. The sample holds under 150,000 distinct CDR3 sequences, less than 75% seen once. From about 19-30 mg of unsorted bulk tissue, DNA and RNA were co-extracted together. The chain is built from TRBV12-3 or TRBV12-4 and TRBJ1-6; D may be TRBD1 (5 bases). Sequenced: tumor-adjacent normal liver tissue. This receptor was identified in a woman in her sixties or seventies with primary liver carcinoma and hepatitis B virus infection. The CDR3: CATRSQEYISPLHF. The CDR3 region has the DNA TGTGCCACCAGGTCACAGGAGTATATTTCACCCCTCCACTTT.